The clone carrying this TCR beta chain showed up just a few times. Its cognate antigen is unknown. This CDR3 is built from 14 residues. Germline V gene sequence: CDR1 SGDLS, CDR2 YYNGEE. V dropped 1 base and J dropped 0 bases, with 6 bases sitting between them. This specimen belongs to a study of cytomegalovirus exposure and HLA in healthy donors. Study-wide findings and caveats: Certain indistinguishable V segments, among them TRBV6-2 and TRBV6-3, were excluded. The presence/absence work took it that sequencing depth was about the same across donors. A few chains linked to CMV were shown in vitro to be specific for CMV antigens. Rare sequences made up most TCRs, while some public TCRs were found in many donors.

The PCR contained 60 Vbeta and 13 Jbeta primers. Sequenced by immunoSEQ multiplex PCR; TCRdb stores in-frame clones only, minus some. The sample comprises around 76,000 clones, around four fifths of which are singletons, and roughly 8.9% rests with the top ten. What was sequenced was PBMCs. The rearrangement uses TRBV9 and TRBJ2-3; D gene unclear. This clonotype was sampled from a woman aged 35 to 49 in good health and CMV-seropositive. The CDR3 bases are TGTGCCAGCAGCGTACTTAGTAGCACAGATACGCAGTATTTT. Residues: CASSVLSSTDTQYF.